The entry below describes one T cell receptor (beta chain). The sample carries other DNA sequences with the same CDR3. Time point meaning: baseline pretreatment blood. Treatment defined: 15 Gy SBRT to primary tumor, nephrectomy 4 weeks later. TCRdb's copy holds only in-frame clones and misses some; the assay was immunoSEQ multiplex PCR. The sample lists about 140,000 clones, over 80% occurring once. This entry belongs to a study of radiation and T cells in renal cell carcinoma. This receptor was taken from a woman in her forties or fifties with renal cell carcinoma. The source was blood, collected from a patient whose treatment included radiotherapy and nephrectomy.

The DNA of the CDR3 is TGCGCCAGCAGCCAAGGGACAGGGAGGTACGAGCAGTACTTC. Its translation: CASSQGTGRYEQYF. The chain carries TRBV4-3 and TRBJ2-7; TRBD1 agrees at 8 bases. The CDR3 consists of 14 residues. In germline, CDR1 is LGHNA, CDR2 YSLEER. The junction had 3 bases not matched to a gene; V was cut back by 1 base and J by 4 bases.